This TCR beta chain emerged from a study of breast tumors, draining lymph nodes, adjacent tissues. Findings of the study overall: Luminal-like breast cancer showed significantly higher tumor–nontumor repertoire similarity than basal-like. Most tumor T cells seemingly derive from lymph node, then expand in tumor. Compared with lymph nodes, tumors were less diverse; compared with nontumor tissue, more. The lymph node origin of tumor T cells was framed as consistent with a hypothesis, not demonstrated.

This clonotype was counted at least ten times. Its antigen is currently unknown. TCRdb re-called the multiplex PCR reads through MiXCR, storing one row per CDR3 protein. The sample includes around 230,000 distinct CDR3 sequences, about 30% of them seen just once. Axillary draining lymph nodes of breast cancer patients supplied the node samples. The sequenced sample was axillary lymph node tissue. This receptor was identified in a female donor with breast cancer. Some clones in this sample may be carry-over from other donors' samples.

CDR3 DNA sequence: TGTGCCAGCAGCTTAGGGCAGCTTAATGAGCAGTTCTTC. Its protein is CASSLGQLNEQFF. The chain couples TRBV7-3 to TRBJ2-1; D uncertain. Trimming removed 2 bases from V and 7 bases from J, with 9 bases in between. Germline V lookup: CDR1 SGHTA, CDR2 FQGTGA. This CDR3 is built from 13 residues.